The clone carrying this T cell receptor (beta chain) appeared a few times. Its antigen is unknown. Reverse transcribed after extraction, RNA yielded cDNA as the sequencing template. TCRdb keeps only in-frame clones here, not all; method: immunoSEQ multiplex PCR. Of over 120,000 clones in the sample, approximately 51% were seen once. Per germline, CDR1 SGHTA and CDR2 FQGNSA. The CDR3 is made up of 16 amino acids. V lost 5 bases and J lost 3, with 16 bases in between. The data stem from a study of CD8+ T cells in alopecia areata. Whole-study context: Oral tofacitinib, 5 to 10 mg twice daily, was given in an open-label trial.

Study-wide points: Between patients, shared TCR sequences were less clear than in mice. This was possibly due in part to HLA diversity in the patient population. In scalp samples, resident alphabeta T cells of normal skin are also sequenced.

This sequence was found in a human donor with alopecia areata. The input for sequencing was CD4+ T cells sorted from blood, taken at week 0. The chain uses TRBV7-2 and TRBJ1-4; possibly TRBD1 for D (5 bases). The CDR3 sequence: CASSPVWGSSNEKLFF. The CDR3 DNA sequence: TGTGCCAGCAGCCCGGTCTGGGGCAGTTCTAATGAAAAACTGTTTTTT.